The 29 T cell receptor beta chains given below trace back to one sample, sequenced in a study of human T cells and chemical hapten exposure. The time point denotes: patch test 2, 6 weeks after DPC sensitization. The treatment here: therapeutic diphenylcyclopropenone sensitization with weekly scalp DPC. In TCRdb, the RACE reads were re-called with MiXCR into one record per CDR3 protein. The table lists fewer than 100,000 distinct CDR3 sequences, about 9.3% of them singletons. The sample here was whole blood, taken in connection with sensitization to the hapten diphenylcyclopropenone (DPC). The receptors come from a woman in her forties with alopecia areata. Some clones in this sample may be carry-over from other donors' samples.

This clonotype came up a few times. V is TRBV4-3 and J is TRBJ1-3; D remains unclear. This CDR3 has 15 residues. CDR1 is LGHNA, CDR2 YSLEER, per germline. V shed 0 bases and J shed 4 bases, with 10 bases lying between them. The CDR3 sequence is CASSQDRHGGNTIYF. As DNA, the CDR3 is TGCGCCAGCAGCCAAGATCGGCACGGGGGAAACACCATATATTTT.

This clonotype was seen a handful of times. V usage is TRBV24-1 and J usage is TRBJ2-1, with D tentatively TRBD2 (5 bases). The length of the CDR3 is 14 residues. Germline V gene sequence: CDR1 KGHDR, CDR2 SFDVKD. V lost 1 base, J lost 6 bases, and 9 bases lay in between. Here the CDR3 reads CATSDLGTSNEQFF. CDR3 DNA: TGTGCCACCAGTGATTTAGGTACTAGCAATGAGCAGTTCTTC.

This clonotype showed up many times. The chain couples TRBV7-2 to TRBJ1-2, with a weak D call TRBD1 (5 bases). The CDR3 covers 13 residues. The ends were cut back, 6 bases at V and 5 bases at J, with 13 bases in the middle. Germline V lookup: CDR1 SGHTA, CDR2 FQGNSA. The CDR3 nucleotides are TGTGCCAGCAGTCTCTCCGGGGCGTATGGCTACACCTTC. Protein sequence: CASSLSGAYGYTF.

This chain connects TRBV3-1 to TRBJ1-1, with D possibly matching TRBD1 (5 bases). The CDR3 has 15 residues. V was trimmed by 4 bases and J by 3 bases, leaving 15 bases between them. Germline V gives CDR1 LGHDT, CDR2 YNNKEL (reference sequence). CDR3 amino acids: CASSPSGTTYTEAFF. CDR3 bases: TGTGCCAGCAGCCCCTCCGGGACCACATACACTGAAGCTTTCTTT.

In this sample, this clonotype turned up many times. The chain carries TRBV6-5 and TRBJ2-1; possible D gene TRBD1, 5 bases. CDR1 and CDR2 from the germline V gene are MNHEY and SVGAGI. This CDR3 spans 14 amino acids. V lost 0 bases and J 8 bases, leaving 11 bases between the germline ends. CDR3 region: CASSYSRAQDEQFF. Written as DNA, the CDR3 is TGTGCCAGCAGTTACTCCAGGGCCCAGGATGAGCAGTTCTTC.

This clonotype has just one count. The V and J genes are TRBV10-3 and TRBJ1-2; 7 bases map to TRBD1. Per germline, CDR1 ENHRY and CDR2 SYGVKD. V lost 10 bases and J lost 10; bases outside the gene matches: 12. This CDR3 comprises 12 residues. The CDR3 loop is CATNAGDSYYTF. For the CDR3, the DNA is TGTGCCACAAACGCTGGGGACAGTTACTACACCTTC.

This chain uses TRBV12-3 or TRBV12-4 with TRBJ2-2; D is undetermined. This CDR3 is built from 14 residues. V was pared by 2 bases and J by 2 bases, with 6 bases between. The CDR3 protein is CASSLLLNTGELFF. CDR3 DNA: TGTGCCAGCAGTTTACTACTAAACACCGGGGAGCTGTTTTTT.

This clonotype was seen many times. This chain uses TRBV6-2 or TRBV6-3 with TRBJ2-7; D gene ambiguous. The CDR3 length is 11 residues. Germline values: CDR1 MNHEY, CDR2 SVGEGT. Trimming took off 4 bases at V and 6 bases at J, with 7 bases between the two ends. CDR3 DNA sequence: TGTGCCAGCAGTTTACTGGGCGAGCAGTACTTC. Residues: CASSLLGEQYF.

This clonotype was recorded many times. The chain employs TRBV28 and TRBJ2-6; 8 bases are a match to TRBD2. Germline assignment: CDR1 MDHEN and CDR2 SYDVKM. The CDR3 has 20 residues. V was pared by 6 bases and J by 1 base, with 17 bases of the junction left unmatched. CDR3 amino acids: CASRQDPRGGRLSGANVLTF. The DNA of the CDR3 is TGTGCCAGCAGGCAAGACCCGCGGGGCGGGAGGCTGTCTGGGGCCAACGTCCTGACTTTC.

This clonotype was recorded a few times. This chain uses TRBV30 with TRBJ1-6; D unresolved. This CDR3 is 15 amino acids long. The V gene lost 4 bases and the J gene lost 0 bases, with 10 bases spanning the gap. The germline V gene has CDR1 GTSNPN and CDR2 SVGIG (reference sequence). The CDR3 sequence: CAWKEPSSYNSPLHF. The CDR3 nucleotides read TGTGCCTGGAAGGAACCAAGCTCCTATAATTCACCCCTCCACTTT.

This clonotype was observed at least ten times. CDR3 in DNA: TGTGCCAGCAGTTTTTTCCCAGGGAGTCTCTCTGGGGCCAACGTCCTGACTTTC. This sequence encodes CASSFFPGSLSGANVLTF. The chain joins TRBV12-3 or TRBV12-4 to TRBJ2-6; D possibly uses TRBD1 or TRBD2 (5 bases each). CDR3 length: 18 amino acids. V lost 3 bases to trimming and J lost 0 bases, with 15 bases between them.

J is TRBJ1-1 and V is TRBV7-9; 7 bases are a match to TRBD1. Trimming at V came to 3 bases and at J to 2 bases, leaving 6 bases not matched to a gene. The CDR3 contains 15 residues. Germline values: CDR1 SEHNR, CDR2 FQNEAQ (reference sequence). The CDR3 region has the DNA TGTGCCAGCAGCTTGGACAGGAAGCTTAACACTGAAGCTTTCTTT. This encodes CASSLDRKLNTEAFF.

The chain uses TRBV5-4 and TRBJ2-2; D is unclear. V lost 0 bases to trimming and J lost 0 bases, with 6 bases between them. This CDR3 spans 15 amino acids. From germline, CDR1 is SGHNT and CDR2 YYREEE (reference sequence). The CDR3 DNA reads TGTGCCAGCAGCTTGGAGCCAGCGAACACCGGGGAGCTGTTTTTT. Translated, it gives CASSLEPANTGELFF.

This chain links TRBV4-1 with TRBJ2-1; TRBD1 matches at 9 bases. With 0 bases clipped from V and 4 bases from J, the junction kept 4 bases outside the gene matches. Germline CDR1 and CDR2: MGHRA and YSYEKL. This CDR3 contains 16 residues. CDR3 residues: CASSQEEQGAYNEQFF. CDR3 nucleotide sequence: TGCGCCAGCAGCCAAGAGGAACAGGGGGCTTACAATGAGCAGTTCTTC.

The chain recombines TRBV3-1 with TRBJ2-3, with 7 bases identical to TRBD1. The CDR3 is 13 amino acids. Germline V gene lookup returns CDR1 LGHDT and CDR2 YNNKEL (reference sequence). V lost 2 bases to trimming and J lost 5 bases; unmatched junction nucleotides: 1. The CDR3 sequence is CASSQYRGDTQYF. CDR3 in DNA: TGTGCCAGCAGCCAATACAGGGGAGATACGCAGTATTTT.

This clonotype was picked up one time. The rearrangement links TRBV18 to TRBJ2-7; D perhaps matches TRBD1 (7 bases). From germline, CDR1 is KGHSH and CDR2 LQKENI. The CDR3 spans 15 residues. The V gene lost 3 bases and the J gene lost 3 bases, with 15 bases spanning the gap. The CDR3 here is CASSPAGQGDYEQYF. For the CDR3, the DNA is TGTGCCAGCTCACCCGCGGGGCAGGGGGACTACGAGCAGTACTTC.

The chain links TRBV7-9 to TRBJ2-6; D gene ambiguous. This CDR3 has 17 residues. The V gene's germline CDR1 is SEHNR and CDR2 FQNEAQ (reference sequence). V dropped 0 bases and J dropped 0 bases, with 9 bases sitting between them. CDR3 protein: CASSLADGYSGANVLTF. The CDR3 DNA reads TGTGCCAGCAGCTTAGCGGACGGGTACTCTGGGGCCAACGTCCTGACTTTC.

At least ten counts were recorded for this clonotype. V and J are TRBV5-8 and TRBJ2-7, with TRBD2 matching over 8 bases. V gave up 4 bases and J gave up 5 bases; unmatched junction bases: 5. The CDR3 is made up of 13 amino acids. The germline gives CDR1 SGHTS, CDR2 YDEGEE. The CDR3 nucleotides are TGTGCCAGCAGCAGCATAGCGGGAAACGAGCAGTACTTC. Encoded protein: CASSSIAGNEQYF.

This clonotype was seen more than once but under ten times. The J gene is TRBJ2-7, the V gene TRBV20-1, with 8 nucleotides matching TRBD2. The CDR3 spans 13 residues. The V and J ends lost 3 bases and 3 bases, in that order; junction bases with no gene match: 4. Germline CDR1 DFQATT, CDR2 SNEGSKA (reference sequence). The CDR3 loop reads CSARPGLDYEQYF. The CDR3 bases are TGCAGTGCTAGGCCGGGACTAGACTACGAGCAGTACTTC.

The chain links TRBV29-1 to TRBJ1-1, with D uncertain. The CDR3 totals 13 residues. Germline V lookup: CDR1 SQVTM, CDR2 ANQGSEA. Trimming shortened V by 5 bases and J by 0 bases, and 10 bases separated the two germline ends. The CDR3 DNA sequence: TGCAGCGTTAAAGGGTTGATGAACACTGAAGCTTTCTTT. It is translated as CSVKGLMNTEAFF.

The sample holds many counts of this clonotype. V usage is TRBV28 and J usage is TRBJ1-2; D call uncertain. Germline V lookup: CDR1 MDHEN, CDR2 SYDVKM. Trimming took 1 base from V and 4 from J, leaving 10 bases between them. The CDR3 contains 14 residues. The CDR3 sequence is CASSLSPGRYGYTF. In DNA form, the CDR3 reads TGTGCCAGCAGTTTATCACCAGGACGCTATGGCTACACCTTC.

Comments on this clonotype: Given a much more abundant clone one base away, this may be a read error. This chain links TRBV6-2 or TRBV6-3 with TRBJ2-2; no clear D. V lost 10 bases and J lost 7, with 10 bases in between. CDR3 length: 11 residues. Germline values: CDR1 MNHEY, CDR2 SVGEGT. The CDR3 reads CATHLHGELFF. The CDR3 DNA sequence: TGTGCCACCCACTTGCACGGGGAGCTGTTTTTT.

The chain employs TRBV20-1 and TRBJ2-1; TRBD2 matches 7 bases. The CDR3 extends over 13 amino acids. The V segment lost 5 bases and the J segment 7 bases; nucleotides outside the gene matches: 8. The germline gives CDR1 DFQATT, CDR2 SNEGSKA (reference sequence). The CDR3 region is CSAGLGRGNEQFF. The CDR3 region has the DNA TGCAGTGCTGGGTTAGGGAGGGGAAATGAGCAGTTCTTC.

The sample holds many counts of this clonotype. This rearrangement joins TRBV4-2 to TRBJ1-6; D might be TRBD1 (6 bases). Germline values: CDR1 LGHNA, CDR2 YNFKEQ. The CDR3 spans 15 residues. The V end lost 0 bases, the J end lost 8 bases, and 11 bases lay between the germline ends. The CDR3 protein is CASSQDHRVDSPLHF. The CDR3 nucleotides read TGTGCCAGCAGCCAAGATCACAGGGTTGATTCACCCCTCCACTTT.

This clonotype was counted ten times or more. The chain couples TRBV7-3 to TRBJ2-1; 16 positions agree with TRBD2. The CDR3 totals 16 residues. Per germline, CDR1 SGHTA and CDR2 FQGTGA. V trimming: 6 bases; J trimming: 9 bases; junction bases outside the gene matches: 8. The DNA of the CDR3 is TGTGCCAGCAGGACTGGGACTAGCGGGAGGGCCTCTGAGCAGTTCTTC. Translated, it gives CASRTGTSGRASEQFF.

The CDR3, as DNA: TGTGCCAGCGCGACAGGGCCGAACACCGGGGAGCTGTTTTTT. Protein product: CASATGPNTGELFF. The chain employs TRBV7-6 and TRBJ2-2, with TRBD1 matching over 7 bases. The junction had 3 bases not matched to a gene; V was cut back by 8 bases and J by 0 bases. CDR1 SGHVS and CDR2 FNYEAQ come from the germline V gene. The length of the CDR3 is 14 residues.

This clonotype was seen a handful of times. The V gene is TRBV6-2 or TRBV6-3, the J gene TRBJ1-5; the D is unclear. Trimming took 5 bases from V and 4 from J, leaving 12 bases between them. The CDR3 is 14 residues long. CDR1 is MNHEY and CDR2 is SVGEGT in the germline V gene. The CDR3 DNA sequence: TGTGCCAGCAGTCCCACAGTACTAAATCAGCCCCAGCATTTT. Protein: CASSPTVLNQPQHF.

This clonotype was picked up many times. J is TRBJ2-2 and V is TRBV27; TRBD1 might be the D (5 bases). V lost 6 bases, J lost 4 bases, and 6 bases lay in between. The germline V gene has CDR1 MNHEY and CDR2 SMNVEV (reference sequence). This CDR3 is 12 amino acids long. CDR3 nucleotides: TGTGCCAGCAGGACAGTCACCGGGGAGCTGTTTTTT. It specifies CASRTVTGELFF.

This chain uses TRBV10-3 with TRBJ2-7, with D perhaps TRBD1 (5 bases). The germline gives CDR1 ENHRY, CDR2 SYGVKD. This CDR3 contains 11 residues. Trimming took 11 bases from V and 2 from J, leaving 10 bases between them. The CDR3 is CAAGQAYEQYF. The CDR3 nucleotides are TGTGCCGCTGGACAAGCCTACGAGCAGTACTTC.